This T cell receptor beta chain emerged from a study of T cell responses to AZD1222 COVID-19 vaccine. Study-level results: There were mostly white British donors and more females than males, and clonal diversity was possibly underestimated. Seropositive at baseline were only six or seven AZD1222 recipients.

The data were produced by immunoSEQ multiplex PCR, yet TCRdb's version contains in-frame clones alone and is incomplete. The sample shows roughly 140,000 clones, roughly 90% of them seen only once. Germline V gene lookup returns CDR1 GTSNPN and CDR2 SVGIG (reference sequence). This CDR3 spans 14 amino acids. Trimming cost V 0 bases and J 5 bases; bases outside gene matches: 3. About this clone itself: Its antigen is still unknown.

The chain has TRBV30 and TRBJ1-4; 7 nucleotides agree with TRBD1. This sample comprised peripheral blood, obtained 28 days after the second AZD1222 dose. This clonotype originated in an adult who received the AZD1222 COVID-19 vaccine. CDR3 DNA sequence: TGTGCCTGGAGTGTGAACAGGGGAAATGAAAAACTGTTTTTT. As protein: CAWSVNRGNEKLFF.